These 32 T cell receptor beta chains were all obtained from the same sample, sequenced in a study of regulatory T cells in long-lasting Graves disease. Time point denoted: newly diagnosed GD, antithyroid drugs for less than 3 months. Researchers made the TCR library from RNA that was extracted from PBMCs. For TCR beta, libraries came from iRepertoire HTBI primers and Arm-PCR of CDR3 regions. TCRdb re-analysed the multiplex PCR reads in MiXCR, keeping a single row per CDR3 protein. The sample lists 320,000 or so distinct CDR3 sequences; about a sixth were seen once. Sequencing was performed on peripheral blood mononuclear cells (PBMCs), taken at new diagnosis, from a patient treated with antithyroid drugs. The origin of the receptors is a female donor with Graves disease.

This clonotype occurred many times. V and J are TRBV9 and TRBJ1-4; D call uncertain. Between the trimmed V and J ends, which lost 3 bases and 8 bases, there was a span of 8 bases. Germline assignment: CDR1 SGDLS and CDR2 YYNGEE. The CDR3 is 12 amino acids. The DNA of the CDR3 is TGTGCCAGCAGCGACATCGGAGAAAAACTGTTTTTT. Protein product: CASSDIGEKLFF.

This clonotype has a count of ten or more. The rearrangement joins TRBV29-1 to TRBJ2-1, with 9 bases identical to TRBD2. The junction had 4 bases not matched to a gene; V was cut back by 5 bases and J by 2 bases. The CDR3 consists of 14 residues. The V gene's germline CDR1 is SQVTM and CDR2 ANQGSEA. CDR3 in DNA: TGCAGCGTTTTAGCGGGAGTTGCCTACAATGAGCAGTTCTTC. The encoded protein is CSVLAGVAYNEQFF.

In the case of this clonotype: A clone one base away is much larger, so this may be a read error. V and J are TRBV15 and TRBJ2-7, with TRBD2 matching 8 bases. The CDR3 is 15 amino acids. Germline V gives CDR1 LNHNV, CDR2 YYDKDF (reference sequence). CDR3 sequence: CATSGEGLAIHEQYF. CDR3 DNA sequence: TGTGCCACCAGCGGAGAAGGACTAGCTATCCACGAGCAGTACTTC.

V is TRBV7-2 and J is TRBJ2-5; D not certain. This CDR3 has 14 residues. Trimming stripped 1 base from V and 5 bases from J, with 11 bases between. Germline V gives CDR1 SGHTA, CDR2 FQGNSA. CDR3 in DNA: TGTGCCAGCAGCTTAGTCGTGGGCCGGGAGACCCAGTACTTC. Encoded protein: CASSLVVGRETQYF.

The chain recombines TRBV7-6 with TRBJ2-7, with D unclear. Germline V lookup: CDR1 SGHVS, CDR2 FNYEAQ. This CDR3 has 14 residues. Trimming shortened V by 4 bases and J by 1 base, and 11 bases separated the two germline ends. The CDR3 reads CASSSPPVSYEQYF. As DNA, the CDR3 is TGTGCCAGCAGCTCACCTCCCGTTTCCTACGAGCAGTACTTC. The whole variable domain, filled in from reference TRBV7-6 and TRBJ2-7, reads GAGVSQSPRYKVTKRGQDVALRCDPISGHVSLYWYRQALGQGPEFLTYFNYEAQQDKSGLPNDRFSAERPEGSISTLTIQRTEQRDSAMYRCASSSPPVSYEQYFGPGTRLTVT.

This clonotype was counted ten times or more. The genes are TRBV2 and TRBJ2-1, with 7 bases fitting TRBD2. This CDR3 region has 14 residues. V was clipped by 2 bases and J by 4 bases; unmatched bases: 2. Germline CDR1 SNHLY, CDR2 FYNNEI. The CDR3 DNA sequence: TGTGCCAGCAGTGAACTCGGGGGGTACAATGAGCAGTTCTTC. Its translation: CASSELGGYNEQFF.

The CDR3 here is CASSLWGRNTDTQYF. The CDR3 bases are TGCGCCAGCAGCTTGTGGGGTCGAAACACAGATACGCAGTATTTT. V is TRBV5-1 and J is TRBJ2-3, with no clear D. V lost 1 base and J 2 bases, leaving 11 bases between the germline ends. The CDR3 extends over 15 amino acids. Germline V gene sequence: CDR1 SGHRS, CDR2 YFSETQ. The complete variable domain, with remaining parts taken from reference TRBV5-1 and TRBJ2-3, reads KAGVTQTPRYLIKTRGQQVTLSCSPISGHRSVSWYQQTPGQGLQFLFEYFSETQRNKGNFPGRFSGRQFSNSRSEMNVSTLELGDSALYLCASSLWGRNTDTQYFGPGTRLTVL.

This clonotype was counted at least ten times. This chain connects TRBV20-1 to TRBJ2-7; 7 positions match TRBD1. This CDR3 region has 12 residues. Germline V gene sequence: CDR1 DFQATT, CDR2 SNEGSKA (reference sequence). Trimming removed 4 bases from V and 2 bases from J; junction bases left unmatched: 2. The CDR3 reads CSATDRTYEQYF. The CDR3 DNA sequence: TGCAGTGCTACGGACAGGACCTACGAGCAGTACTTC.

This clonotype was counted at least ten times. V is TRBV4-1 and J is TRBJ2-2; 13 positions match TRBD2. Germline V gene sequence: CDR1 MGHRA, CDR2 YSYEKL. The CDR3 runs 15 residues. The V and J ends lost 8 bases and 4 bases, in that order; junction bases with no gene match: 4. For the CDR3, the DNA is TGCGCCAGCCAGGGACTAGCGGGAATCACCGGGGAGCTGTTTTTT. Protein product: CASQGLAGITGELFF.

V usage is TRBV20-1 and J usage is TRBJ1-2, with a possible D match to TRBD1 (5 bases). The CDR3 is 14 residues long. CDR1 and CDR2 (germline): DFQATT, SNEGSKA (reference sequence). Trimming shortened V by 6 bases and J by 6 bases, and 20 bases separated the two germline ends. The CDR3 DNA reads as TGCAGTGCCCGGGGCGGAGGACCGCAGGATGGCTACACCTTC. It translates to CSARGGGPQDGYTF.

The CDR3 is CAISVRGTSTDTQYF. CDR3 DNA sequence: TGTGCCATCAGTGTGAGGGGAACTAGCACAGATACGCAGTATTTT. This chain uses TRBV10-3 with TRBJ2-3, with D perhaps matching TRBD1 or TRBD2 (5 bases each). The V and J ends lost 4 bases and 0 bases respectively, with 11 bases between them. The CDR3 loop spans 15 amino acids. The V gene's germline CDR1 is ENHRY and CDR2 SYGVKD.

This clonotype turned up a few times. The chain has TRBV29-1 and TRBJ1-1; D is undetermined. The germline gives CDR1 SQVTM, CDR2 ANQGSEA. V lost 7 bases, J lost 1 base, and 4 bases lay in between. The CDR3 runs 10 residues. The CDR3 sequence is CSGGNTEAFF. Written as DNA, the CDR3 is TGCAGCGGTGGGAACACTGAAGCTTTCTTT.

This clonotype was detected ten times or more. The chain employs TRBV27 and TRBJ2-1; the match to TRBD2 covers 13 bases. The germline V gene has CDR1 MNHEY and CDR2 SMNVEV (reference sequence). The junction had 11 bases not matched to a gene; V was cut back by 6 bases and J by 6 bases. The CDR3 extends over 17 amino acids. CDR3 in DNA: TGTGCCAGCAGCTCAGCCATATGGACTAGCGGGAGCAATGAGCAGTTCTTC. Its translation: CASSSAIWTSGSNEQFF.

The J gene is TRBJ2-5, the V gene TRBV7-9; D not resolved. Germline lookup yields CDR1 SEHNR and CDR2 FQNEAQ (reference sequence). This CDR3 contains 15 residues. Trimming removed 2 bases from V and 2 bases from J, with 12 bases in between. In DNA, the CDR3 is TGTGCCAGCAGCTTATCTCTTGAGCGACAAGAGACCCAGTACTTC. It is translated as CASSLSLERQETQYF.

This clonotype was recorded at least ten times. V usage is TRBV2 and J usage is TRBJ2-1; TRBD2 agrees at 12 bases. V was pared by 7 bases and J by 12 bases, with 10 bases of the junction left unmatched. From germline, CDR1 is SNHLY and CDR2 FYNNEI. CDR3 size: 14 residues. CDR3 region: CASTPLAGGPRQFF. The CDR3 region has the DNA TGTGCCAGCACACCGCTAGCGGGAGGGCCTAGGCAGTTCTTC.

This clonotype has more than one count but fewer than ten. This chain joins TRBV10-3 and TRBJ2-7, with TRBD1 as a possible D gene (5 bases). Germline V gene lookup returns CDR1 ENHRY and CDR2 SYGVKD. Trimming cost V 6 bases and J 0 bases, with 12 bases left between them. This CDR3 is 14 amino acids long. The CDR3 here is CAIRPQGRSYEQYF. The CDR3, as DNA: TGTGCCATCAGACCTCAGGGCCGCTCCTACGAGCAGTACTTC.

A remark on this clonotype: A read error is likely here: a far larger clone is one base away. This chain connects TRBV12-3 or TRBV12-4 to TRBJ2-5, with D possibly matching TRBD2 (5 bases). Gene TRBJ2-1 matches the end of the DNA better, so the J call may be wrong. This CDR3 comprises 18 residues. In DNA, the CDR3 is TGTGCCAGCCGTCCCGCGGCGACTGTTGCTAGCCTATACAATGAGCAGTTCTTC. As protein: CASRPAATVASLYNEQFF.

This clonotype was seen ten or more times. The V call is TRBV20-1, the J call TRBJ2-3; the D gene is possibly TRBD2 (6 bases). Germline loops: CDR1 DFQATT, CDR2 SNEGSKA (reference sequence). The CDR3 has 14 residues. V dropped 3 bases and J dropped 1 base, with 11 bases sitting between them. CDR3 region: CSASTGDGTDTQYF. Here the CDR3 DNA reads TGCAGTGCTAGTACGGGAGACGGCACAGATACGCAGTATTTT.

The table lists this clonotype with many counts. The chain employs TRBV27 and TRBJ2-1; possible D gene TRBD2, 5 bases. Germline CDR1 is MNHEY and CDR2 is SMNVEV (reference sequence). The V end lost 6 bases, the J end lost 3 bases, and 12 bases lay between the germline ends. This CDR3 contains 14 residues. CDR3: CASSLTSGYNEQFF. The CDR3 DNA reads TGTGCCAGCAGCTTAACCAGCGGCTACAATGAGCAGTTCTTC.

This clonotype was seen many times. Here the CDR3 DNA reads TGCGCCAGCAGCCCAAATCCGGCGGAGACCCAGTACTTC. The encoded protein is CASSPNPAETQYF. This chain connects TRBV5-1 to TRBJ2-5; no clear D. Per the germline V gene, CDR1 is SGHRS and CDR2 is YFSETQ. Trimming cost V 4 bases and J 5 bases, with 12 bases left between them. The CDR3 is made up of 13 amino acids.

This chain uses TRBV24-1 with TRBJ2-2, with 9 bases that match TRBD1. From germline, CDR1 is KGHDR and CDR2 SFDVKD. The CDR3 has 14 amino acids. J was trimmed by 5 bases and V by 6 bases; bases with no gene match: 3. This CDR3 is CATSLTGGTGELFF. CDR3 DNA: TGTGCCACCAGTCTGACAGGGGGAACCGGGGAGCTGTTTTTT.

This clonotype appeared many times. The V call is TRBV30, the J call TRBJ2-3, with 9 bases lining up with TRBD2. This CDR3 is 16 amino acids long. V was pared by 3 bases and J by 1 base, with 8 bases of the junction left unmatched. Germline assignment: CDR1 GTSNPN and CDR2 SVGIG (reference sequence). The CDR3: CAWSGGRAEGTDTQYF. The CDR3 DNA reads TGTGCCTGGAGCGGCGGGAGGGCCGAAGGCACAGATACGCAGTATTTT.

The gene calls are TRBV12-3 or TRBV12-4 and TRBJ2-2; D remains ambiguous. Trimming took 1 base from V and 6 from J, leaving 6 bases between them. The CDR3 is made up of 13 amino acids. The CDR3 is CASSLVLPGELFF. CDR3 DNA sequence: TGTGCCAGCAGTTTAGTTCTACCCGGGGAGCTGTTTTTT.

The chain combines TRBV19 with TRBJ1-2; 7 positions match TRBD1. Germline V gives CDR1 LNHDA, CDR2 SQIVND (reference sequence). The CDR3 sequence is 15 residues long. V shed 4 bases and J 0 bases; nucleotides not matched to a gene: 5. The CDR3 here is CASSTGTDTNYGYTF. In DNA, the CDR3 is TGTGCCAGTAGTACGGGGACAGACACTAACTATGGCTACACCTTC.

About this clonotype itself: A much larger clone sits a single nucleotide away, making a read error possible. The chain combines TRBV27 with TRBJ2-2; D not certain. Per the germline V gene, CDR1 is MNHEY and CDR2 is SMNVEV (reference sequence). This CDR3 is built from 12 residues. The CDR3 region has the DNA TGTGCCAGCAGTCACAGCACCTGGGAGCTGTTTTTT. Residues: CASSHSTWELFF.

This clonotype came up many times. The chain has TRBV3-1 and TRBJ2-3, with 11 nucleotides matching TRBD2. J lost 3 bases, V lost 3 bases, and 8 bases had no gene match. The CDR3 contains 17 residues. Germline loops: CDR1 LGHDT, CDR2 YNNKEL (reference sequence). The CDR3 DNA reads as TGTGCCAGCAGCCACCTACTAGCGGGAGTTCGGACAGATACGCAGTATTTT. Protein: CASSHLLAGVRTDTQYF.

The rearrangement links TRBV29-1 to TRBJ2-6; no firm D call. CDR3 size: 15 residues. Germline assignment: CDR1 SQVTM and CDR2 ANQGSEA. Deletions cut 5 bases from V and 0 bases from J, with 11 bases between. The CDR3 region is CSVNGALSGANVLTF. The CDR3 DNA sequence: TGCAGCGTTAATGGCGCTCTCTCTGGGGCCAACGTCCTGACTTTC.

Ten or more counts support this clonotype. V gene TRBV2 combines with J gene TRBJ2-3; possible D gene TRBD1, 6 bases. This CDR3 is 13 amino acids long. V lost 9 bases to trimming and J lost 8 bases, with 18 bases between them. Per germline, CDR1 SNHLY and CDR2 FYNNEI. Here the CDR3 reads CARGGTGVGTQYF. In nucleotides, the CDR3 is TGTGCCAGAGGGGGAACCGGAGTTGGTACGCAGTATTTT.

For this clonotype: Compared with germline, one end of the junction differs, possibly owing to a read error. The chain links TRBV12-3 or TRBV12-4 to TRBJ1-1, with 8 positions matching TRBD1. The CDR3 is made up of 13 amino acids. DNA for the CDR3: TGTGCCGGCAGTCCAGGGGGCTGGACTGAGGCTTTCTTT. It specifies CAGSPGGWTEAFF.

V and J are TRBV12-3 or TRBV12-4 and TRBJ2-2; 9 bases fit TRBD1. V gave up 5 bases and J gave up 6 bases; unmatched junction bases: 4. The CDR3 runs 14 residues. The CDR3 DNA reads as TGTGCCAGCAGTAACAGGGGGCAGGCCGGGGAGCTGTTTTTT. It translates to CASSNRGQAGELFF.

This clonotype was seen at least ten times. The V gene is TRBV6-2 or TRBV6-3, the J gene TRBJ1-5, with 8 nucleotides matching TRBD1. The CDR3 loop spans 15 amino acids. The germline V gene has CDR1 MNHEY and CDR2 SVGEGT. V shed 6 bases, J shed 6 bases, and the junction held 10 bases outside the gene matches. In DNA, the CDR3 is TGTGCCAGCAGGAGGGACAGGACGCCCAGTCAGCCCCAGCATTTT. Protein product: CASRRDRTPSQPQHF.

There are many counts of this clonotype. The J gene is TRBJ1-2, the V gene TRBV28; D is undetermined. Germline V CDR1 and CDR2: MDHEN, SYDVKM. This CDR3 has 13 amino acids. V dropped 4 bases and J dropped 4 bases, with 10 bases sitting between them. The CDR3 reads CASSWGDVYGYTF. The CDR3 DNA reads TGTGCCAGCAGTTGGGGAGACGTCTATGGCTACACCTTC.